This T cell receptor beta chain was identified in a study of T-cell reconstitution after alpha-beta-depleted transplantation in children. Unique molecular identifiers featured in how the TCRbeta library was prepared. TCRdb passed the PCR reads through MiXCR, listing each CDR3 protein once. The profile covers about 980,000 distinct CDR3 sequences, with roughly 29% appearing a single time and over 25% taken by the ten largest. V lost 5 bases, J lost 6 bases, and 8 bases stayed unmatched. The CDR3 is made up of 16 amino acids. Germline CDR1 and CDR2: MDHEN and SYDVKM. The chain carries TRBV28 and TRBJ1-6; 9 positions agree with TRBD1. The receptor comes from a boy younger than two who had a stem cell transplant for SCID, so the T cells may come from the graft donor. The sample was PBMCs, mostly from graft donor cells, taken 360 days after TCRalphabeta/CD19-depleted stem cell transplant. This CDR3 reads CASSTRTGDGNSPLHF. In nucleotides, the CDR3 is TGTGCCAGCAGTACCCGGACAGGGGACGGTAATTCACCCCTCCACTTT. The entire variable domain, with the rest obtained from reference TRBV28 and TRBJ1-6, is as follows: DVKVTQSSRYLVKRTGEKVFLECVQDMDHENMFWYRQDPGLGLRLIYFSYDVKMKEKGDIPEGYSVSREKKERFSLILESASTNQTSMYLCASSTRTGDGNSPLHFGNGTRLTVT.